This is a list of T cell receptor beta chains from one sample in a study of T cells of healthy individuals. Each CDR3 protein gets one entry after TCRdb re-called the 5' RACE reads with MiXCR. In the table there are tens of thousands of distinct CDR3 sequences, 16% of which are singletons. The receptors here all came from a human donor in good health. Both conserved end residues are part of each CDR3. Each record gives: CDR3 protein, CDR3 DNA, D gene, J gene, clone size, V gene. The D gene is left open where the match is weak. Size is stated for part of the rows, as once, few or many counts, or as a class when the clone is expanded.

CDR3: CASSNRDHVYNEQFF
DNA: TGTGCCAGCAGTAACCGGGATCATGTTTACAATGAGCAGTTCTTC
D: -
J: TRBJ2-1
size: many
V: TRBV6-5

CDR3: CASSETPRGGELFF
DNA: TGTGCCAGCAGTGAAACCCCGCGGGGAGGGGAGCTGTTTTTT
D: -
J: TRBJ2-2
size: few
V: TRBV2

CDR3: CASSSGSLAGYNEQFF
DNA: TGTGCCAGCAGCTCGGGTTCACTAGCGGGCTACAATGAGCAGTTCTTC
D: TRBD2
J: TRBJ2-1
size: -
V: TRBV7-2

CDR3: CASSSPNTGLYNEQFF
DNA: TGTGCCAGCAGCTCCCCCAATACAGGTCTCTACAATGAGCAGTTCTTC
D: -
J: TRBJ2-1
size: many
V: TRBV7-2

CDR3: CSARGLAKNEQFF
DNA: TGCAGTGCGCGGGGACTAGCGAAGAATGAGCAGTTCTTC
D: TRBD2
J: TRBJ2-1
size: many
V: TRBV20-1

CDR3: CASSLSIGGLETQYF
DNA: TGTGCCAGCAGTTTATCGATAGGGGGCTTAGAGACCCAGTACTTC
D: TRBD1
J: TRBJ2-5
size: -
V: TRBV27

CDR3: CASSLGTEGGQPQHF
DNA: TGTGCCAGCTCCCTCGGGACGGAGGGAGGTCAGCCCCAGCATTTT
D: -
J: TRBJ1-5
size: few
V: TRBV18

CDR3: CATSAGANVLTF
DNA: TGTGCCACCTCCGCCGGGGCCAACGTCCTGACTTTC
D: -
J: TRBJ2-6
size: many
V: TRBV24-1

CDR3: CASRTAGVEKLFF
DNA: TGTGCCAGCAGAACCGCCGGGGTAGAAAAACTGTTTTTT
D: -
J: TRBJ1-4
size: many
V: TRBV2

CDR3: CASTRLAGVAEQFF
DNA: TGTGCCAGCACCAGACTAGCGGGAGTAGCTGAGCAGTTCTTC
D: TRBD2
J: TRBJ2-1
size: -
V: TRBV6-2/TRBV6-3

CDR3: CASSRTPASSYNEQFF
DNA: TGCGCCAGCAGTCGTACCCCAGCAAGCTCCTACAATGAGCAGTTCTTC
D: -
J: TRBJ2-1
size: -
V: TRBV5-1

CDR3: CASSDGPADEQYF
DNA: TGTGCCAGCAGTGACGGTCCAGCCGACGAGCAGTACTTC
D: -
J: TRBJ2-7
size: many
V: TRBV25-1

CDR3: CASSGGPNLNEKLFF
DNA: TGTGCCAGCAGCGGAGGGCCCAACCTTAATGAAAAACTGTTTTTT
D: -
J: TRBJ1-4
size: -
V: TRBV7-2

CDR3: CASSYGTGASNEQFF
DNA: TGTGCCAGCAGTTACGGGACAGGGGCCTCGAATGAGCAGTTCTTC
D: TRBD1
J: TRBJ2-1
size: -
V: TRBV6-5

CDR3: CASGTLAGHEQFF
DNA: TGTGCTAGTGGGACCCTAGCGGGACATGAGCAGTTCTTC
D: TRBD2
J: TRBJ2-1
size: -
V: TRBV12-5

CDR3: CASSSIAGRQDTQYF
DNA: TGTGCCAGCAGTTCAATAGCCGGGCGGCAGGATACGCAGTATTTT
D: -
J: TRBJ2-3
size: many
V: TRBV28

CDR3: CASSQLYEQYF
DNA: TGTGCCAGCAGCCAACTATACGAGCAGTACTTC
D: -
J: TRBJ2-7
size: -
V: TRBV7-2

CDR3: CSARAGEPYEQYF
DNA: TGCAGTGCTAGAGCGGGAGAACCCTACGAGCAGTACTTC
D: -
J: TRBJ2-7
size: medium-sized
V: TRBV20-1

CDR3: CASSPSTSGELFF
DNA: TGTGCCAGCAGTCCCTCTACTTCCGGGGAGCTGTTTTTT
D: -
J: TRBJ2-2
size: few
V: TRBV6-6

CDR3: CASSFWGPGSEQYF
DNA: TGTGCCAGCAGTTTTTGGGGACCCGGCAGCGAGCAGTACTTC
D: -
J: TRBJ2-7
size: many
V: TRBV12-3/TRBV12-4

CDR3: CASSLVLGGRETQYF
DNA: TGTGCCAGCAGCTTAGTTTTGGGAGGAAGGGAGACCCAGTACTTC
D: -
J: TRBJ2-5
size: -
V: TRBV11-2

CDR3: CASSEGRGWTEAFF
DNA: TGCGCCAGCAGTGAGGGCAGGGGATGGACTGAAGCTTTCTTT
D: -
J: TRBJ1-1
size: many
V: TRBV10-1

CDR3: CASSTGRGEWYTEAFF
DNA: TGTGCCAGCAGCACGGGGAGGGGGGAGTGGTACACTGAAGCTTTCTTT
D: -
J: TRBJ1-1
size: medium-sized
V: TRBV7-9

CDR3: CASSKDLGTEAFF
DNA: TGTGCCAGCAGCAAGGACCTGGGCACTGAAGCTTTCTTT
D: -
J: TRBJ1-1
size: many
V: TRBV21-1